This T cell receptor (beta chain) was retrieved from a study of regulatory T cells in long-lasting Graves disease. This clonotype occurred once. Germline V gives CDR1 MNHEY, CDR2 SVGAGI. Unmatched junction bases numbered 4, after V lost 0 bases and J lost 0 bases. The CDR3 sequence is 16 residues long. HTBI primers from iRepertoire and Arm-PCR of CDR3 regions yielded the TCR beta libraries. In the original processing: Identification across samples found 60 to 75 TRBV and about 15 TRBJ segments. TCRdb itself ran the multiplex PCR reads through MiXCR, one entry per CDR3 protein. TCRdb's processing, not the study's, gives the V and J calls here. The sample has 500,000 to 700,000 distinct CDR3 sequences, 25% to 30% seen once. Time point meaning: persistent/refractory GD, antithyroid drugs over 5 years with positive TRAb. Researchers made the TCR library from RNA that was extracted from PBMCs. The authors diagnosed Graves' disease using American Thyroid Association guidelines.

This material consisted of peripheral blood mononuclear cells (PBMCs), taken when the disease was refractory, from a patient treated with antithyroid drugs. The sequence was collected from a female donor with Graves disease. The chain is built from TRBV6-5 and TRBJ1-1; TRBD1 matches 7 bases. This chain's CDR3 is CASSYSLGQVNTEAFF. The DNA of the CDR3 is TGTGCCAGCAGTTACTCCCTCGGACAGGTGAACACTGAAGCTTTCTTT.